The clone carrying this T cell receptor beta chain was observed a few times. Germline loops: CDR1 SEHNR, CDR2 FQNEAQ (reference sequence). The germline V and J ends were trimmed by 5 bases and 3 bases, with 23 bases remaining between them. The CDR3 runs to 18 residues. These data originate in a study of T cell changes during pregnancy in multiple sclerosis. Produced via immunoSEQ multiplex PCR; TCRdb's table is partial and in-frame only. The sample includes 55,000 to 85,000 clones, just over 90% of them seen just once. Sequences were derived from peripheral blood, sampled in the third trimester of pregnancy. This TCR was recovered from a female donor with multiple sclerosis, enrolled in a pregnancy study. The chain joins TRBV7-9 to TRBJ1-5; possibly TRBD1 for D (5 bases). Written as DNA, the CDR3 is TGTGCCAGCAGCCCCGACTGGAGGGGCCCTACTATCAATCAGCCCCAGCATTTT. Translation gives CASSPDWRGPTINQPQHF.